This TCR beta chain is from a study of T cells after posttransplantation cyclophosphamide. Overall study results and limits: Recipient CMV seropositivity and CMV reactivation strongly tracked TRB clonality.

CDR1 SGHAT and CDR2 FQNNGV come from the germline V gene. The V end lost 0 bases, the J end lost 3 bases, and 9 bases lay between the germline ends. CDR3 size: 15 residues. A marrow graft followed busulfan-fludarabine conditioning, with cyclophosphamide on days +3 and +4. Profiled with immunoSEQ multiplex PCR; TCRdb holds only in-frame clones, not every one. The top ten hold around a quarter of the sample, which has fewer than 13,000 clones, around 86% seen once. As for this clone: Its antigen is not identified.

The chain combines TRBV11-2 with TRBJ1-5; D remains ambiguous. The sequencing here drew on CD4+ T cells sorted from PBMCs, taken after allogeneic stem cell transplant with posttransplant cyclophosphamide. This TCR derives from a male patient aged 25-45 years who received an allogeneic stem cell transplant from a related donor, was CMV-positive, and had acute GVHD only. Some of the T cells may derive from the graft donor. The CDR3 protein is CASSLDWQPNQPQHF. CDR3 DNA sequence: TGTGCCAGCAGCTTAGATTGGCAACCCAATCAGCCCCAGCATTTT.